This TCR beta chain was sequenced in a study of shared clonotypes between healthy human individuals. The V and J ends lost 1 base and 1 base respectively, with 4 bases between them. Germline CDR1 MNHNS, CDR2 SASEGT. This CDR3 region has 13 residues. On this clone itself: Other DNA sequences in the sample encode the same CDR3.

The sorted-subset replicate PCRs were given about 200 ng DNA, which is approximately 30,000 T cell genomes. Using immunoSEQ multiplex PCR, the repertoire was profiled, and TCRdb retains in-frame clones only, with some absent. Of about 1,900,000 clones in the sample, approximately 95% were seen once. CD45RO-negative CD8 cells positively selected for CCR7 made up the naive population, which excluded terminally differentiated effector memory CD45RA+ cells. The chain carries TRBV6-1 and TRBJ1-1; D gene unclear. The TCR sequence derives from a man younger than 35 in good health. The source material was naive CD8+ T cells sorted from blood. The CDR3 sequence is CASSEGGNTEAFF. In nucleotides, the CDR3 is TGTGCCAGCAGTGAAGGAGGGAACACTGAAGCTTTCTTT.